Each of the 5 T cell receptor beta chains below was sequenced from the same sample in a study of blood T cells in healthy people across ages. It was with a sample-barcoded 5' primer and a J-beta primer mix that a second PCR of about 6 to 12 cycles was run. MiXCR, run by TCRdb on the 5' RACE reads, gives a single entry per CDR3 protein. The data hold around 1,600,000 distinct CDR3 sequences, with 40% to 45% observed a single time. Sequences were obtained from blood. The receptors stem from a woman aged 18-29 years in good health.

The chain joins TRBV15 to TRBJ2-2, with D tentatively TRBD1 (6 bases). The V end lost 1 base, the J end lost 5 bases, and 8 bases lay between the germline ends. The CDR3 consists of 14 residues. The germline gives CDR1 LNHNV, CDR2 YYDKDF (reference sequence). CDR3 in DNA: TGTGCCACCAGCAGAGGCACAGGGACCGGGGAGCTGTTTTTT. Amino acids: CATSRGTGTGELFF.

This clonotype showed up just a few times. The J gene is TRBJ2-7, the V gene TRBV7-2, with 8 bases identical to TRBD1. Germline V gives CDR1 SGHTA, CDR2 FQGNSA. J was trimmed by 4 bases and V by 6 bases; bases with no gene match: 5. CDR3 size: 13 residues. CDR3 in DNA: TGTGCCAGCAGTTACAGGGGGAAATACGAGCAGTACTTC. Encoded protein: CASSYRGKYEQYF.

This chain uses TRBV28 with TRBJ2-7; no clear D gene. Germline loops: CDR1 MDHEN, CDR2 SYDVKM. V dropped 8 bases and J dropped 7 bases, with 12 bases sitting between them. The CDR3 is 11 residues long. CDR3 nucleotides: TGTGCCAGCCAGCGAGTTCTGGAGCAGTACTTC. Translation gives CASQRVLEQYF.

This clonotype was counted between two and nine times. The V and J genes are TRBV7-9 and TRBJ2-7, with 10 positions matching TRBD2. Germline V gene data show CDR1 as SEHNR and CDR2 as FQNEAQ (reference sequence). The CDR3 length is 15 residues. Trimming cost V 4 bases and J 0 bases; bases outside gene matches: 3. The CDR3 nucleotides are TGTGCCAGCAGCTCACTAGCGGGGCACTCCTACGAGCAGTACTTC. Translating gives CASSSLAGHSYEQYF. Full variable domain (rest looked up from reference TRBV7-9 and TRBJ2-7): DTGVSQNPRHKITKRGQNVTFRCDPISEHNRLYWYRQTLGQGPEFLTYFQNEAQLEKSRLLSDRFSAERPKGSFSTLEIQRTEQGDSAMYLCASSSLAGHSYEQYFGPGTRLTVT.

There are a few counts of this clonotype. The V gene is TRBV18, the J gene TRBJ1-5; no firm D call. CDR1 KGHSH and CDR2 LQKENI come from the germline V gene. The CDR3 covers 17 residues. Trimming shortened V by 1 base and J by 6 bases, and 19 bases separated the two germline ends. CDR3: CASSPRTSEKGAQPQHF. CDR3 bases: TGTGCCAGCTCACCACGAACAAGTGAGAAGGGAGCTCAGCCCCAGCATTTT.